Following are 26 T cell receptor beta chains from one sample sequenced in a study of control samples from healthy donors and cancer patients. The method was immunoSEQ multiplex PCR; TCRdb's version includes in-frame clones alone and lacks a portion of them. Of over 200,000 clones listed, roughly 87% are singletons. Sequenced sample: PBMCs. The receptor set was obtained from a woman aged 55-70 years with lung cancer.

The chain links TRBV7-9 to TRBJ2-1; TRBD1 is a possible D gene (6 bases). The CDR3 extends over 15 amino acids. Per the germline V gene, CDR1 is SEHNR and CDR2 is FQNEAQ (reference sequence). Trimming cost V 5 bases and J 0 bases, with 11 bases left between them. CDR3 DNA: TGTGCCAGCAGCCAAAGGGGGAGCTCCTACAATGAGCAGTTCTTC. It translates to CASSQRGSSYNEQFF. Complete variable domain (other parts from reference TRBV7-9 and TRBJ2-1): DTGVSQNPRHKITKRGQNVTFRCDPISEHNRLYWYRQTLGQGPEFLTYFQNEAQLEKSRLLSDRFSAERPKGSFSTLEIQRTEQGDSAMYLCASSQRGSSYNEQFFGPGTRLTVL.

This rearrangement joins TRBV5-6 to TRBJ2-7, with no clear D. Germline loops: CDR1 SGHDT, CDR2 YYEEEE. V was shortened by 4 bases and J by 4 bases, with 6 bases between the two germline ends. CDR3 size: 11 residues. The CDR3 loop is CASSREYEQYF. In DNA, the CDR3 is TGTGCCAGCAGCCGAGAATACGAGCAGTACTTC. Full variable domain (remainder filled in from reference TRBV5-6 and TRBJ2-7): DAGVTQSPTHLIKTRGQQVTLRCSPKSGHDTVSWYQQALGQGPQFIFQYYEEEERQRGNFPDRFSGHQFPNYSSELNVNALLLGDSALYLCASSREYEQYFGPGTRLTVT.

The rearrangement uses TRBV28 and TRBJ1-2; 11 bases align to TRBD1. Germline loops: CDR1 MDHEN, CDR2 SYDVKM. Trimming removed 4 bases from V and 4 bases from J; junction bases left unmatched: 5. CDR3 length equals 15 residues. This CDR3 reads CASSSRDRGFYGYTF. CDR3 nucleotide sequence: TGTGCCAGCAGTTCCCGGGACAGGGGGTTCTATGGCTACACCTTC.

This chain joins TRBV24-1 and TRBJ1-1, with D tentatively TRBD1 (5 bases). The CDR3 runs to 12 residues. Germline CDR1 KGHDR, CDR2 SFDVKD. With 4 bases removed from V and 4 bases from J, the gap between germline ends came to 6 bases. CDR3: CATSEGATEAFF. In nucleotides, the CDR3 is TGTGCCACCAGTGAAGGGGCCACTGAAGCTTTCTTT.

A single count supports this clone. Here the CDR3 reads CASARADPLDEQFF. As DNA, the CDR3 is TGTGCCAGCGCCCGGGCAGACCCCTTGGATGAGCAGTTCTTC. J is TRBJ2-1 and V is TRBV7-2; D unclear. Trimming cost V 8 bases and J 8 bases, with 19 bases left between them. The CDR3 is 14 residues long. CDR1 and CDR2 from the germline V gene are SGHTA and FQGNSA.

This chain links TRBV15 with TRBJ2-2, with 8 bases lining up with TRBD1. V shed 2 bases and J 1 base; nucleotides not matched to a gene: 6. The CDR3 runs to 17 residues. Germline values: CDR1 LNHNV, CDR2 YYDKDF (reference sequence). CDR3 in amino acids: CATSRNTGGLNTGELFF. As DNA, the CDR3 is TGTGCCACCAGCAGAAATACAGGGGGACTGAACACCGGGGAGCTGTTTTTT.

The rearrangement uses TRBV5-4 and TRBJ1-4; D is ambiguous. Trimming removed 5 bases at V and 7 bases at J, with 9 bases between. Germline V lookup: CDR1 SGHNT, CDR2 YYREEE (reference sequence). The CDR3 loop spans 12 amino acids. The CDR3 protein is CASSRVGEKLFF. The CDR3 DNA sequence: TGTGCCAGCAGTCGGGTGGGTGAAAAACTGTTTTTT.

The chain has TRBV19 and TRBJ2-2; D uncertain. The germline CDR1 and CDR2 sequences are LNHDA and SQIVND (reference sequence). The CDR3 extends over 17 amino acids. Trimming cost V 6 bases and J 3 bases, with 20 bases left between them. The CDR3 spells CASSSQDGYDYTGELFF. The CDR3, as DNA: TGTGCCAGTAGCTCCCAGGACGGGTACGATTACACCGGGGAGCTGTTTTTT.

This clone was seen a few times. CDR3 sequence: CASSPPGQGAHEQYF. DNA for the CDR3: TGTGCCAGCAGTCCTCCGGGACAGGGGGCTCACGAGCAGTACTTC. The chain carries TRBV6-6 and TRBJ2-7; TRBD1 agrees at 12 bases. The CDR3 covers 15 residues. With 5 bases clipped from V and 5 bases from J, the junction kept 7 bases outside the gene matches. Germline V gene lookup returns CDR1 MNHNY and CDR2 SVGAGI (reference sequence).

The chain couples TRBV18 to TRBJ1-5; 8 positions match TRBD1. The germline CDR1 and CDR2 sequences are KGHSH and LQKENI. The J segment lost 6 bases and the V segment lost 1 base, leaving 5 bases of the junction unmatched. The CDR3 has 15 residues. The chain's CDR3 is CASSPQDRAGQPQHF. As DNA, the CDR3 is TGTGCCAGCTCACCACAGGACAGGGCGGGTCAGCCCCAGCATTTT.

This chain links TRBV5-4 with TRBJ2-2; no reliable D call. Trimming took 4 bases from V and 1 from J, leaving 11 bases between them. This CDR3 is 15 amino acids long. Germline loops: CDR1 SGHNT, CDR2 YYREEE (reference sequence). The DNA for the CDR3 is TGTGCCAGCAGCCAGCCTGGCGGGAACACCGGGGAGCTGTTTTTT. Amino acids: CASSQPGGNTGELFF. Complete variable domain (other parts from reference TRBV5-4 and TRBJ2-2): ETGVTQSPTHLIKTRGQQVTLRCSSQSGHNTVSWYQQALGQGPQFIFQYYREEENGRGNFPPRFSGLQFPNYSSELNVNALELDDSALYLCASSQPGGNTGELFFGEGSRLTVL.

The chain is built from TRBV3-1 (or the pseudogene TRBV3-2) and TRBJ2-7; a possible D gene is TRBD1 (6 bases). CDR1 and CDR2 from the germline V gene are LGHDT and YNNKEL (reference sequence). Trimming stripped 4 bases from V and 7 bases from J, with 8 bases between. The CDR3 has 11 amino acids. For the CDR3, the DNA is TGTGCCAGCAGCCCAGGGGTTGAGCAGTACTTC. Amino acids: CASSPGVEQYF.

The chain couples TRBV5-1 to TRBJ2-7; possible D gene TRBD2, 7 bases. CDR1 SGHRS and CDR2 YFSETQ come from the germline V gene. The CDR3 runs to 18 residues. V was shortened by 0 bases and J by 2 bases, with 21 bases between the two germline ends. CDR3 in DNA: TGCGCCAGCAGCTTGGACTGGGACAAGCGGGAAAAAACCTACGAGCAGTACTTC. Its protein is CASSLDWDKREKTYEQYF.

The chain has TRBV2 and TRBJ2-7, with 7 bases identical to TRBD1. The CDR3 totals 12 residues. Germline loops: CDR1 SNHLY, CDR2 FYNNEI. V lost 6 bases, J lost 4 bases, and 3 bases stayed unmatched. The CDR3 here is CASSGTDYEQYF. The CDR3 DNA sequence: TGTGCCAGCAGCGGGACAGATTACGAGCAGTACTTC.

The chain couples TRBV5-4 to TRBJ2-2; D unclear. Germline CDR1 reads SGHNT; CDR2 reads YYREEE (reference sequence). The ends were cut back, 0 bases at V and 9 bases at J, with 6 bases in the middle. The CDR3 sequence is 12 residues long. The CDR3 DNA follows: TGTGCCAGCAGCTTGGAAACCCGGGAGCTGTTTTTT. This encodes CASSLETRELFF.

This rearrangement joins TRBV11-2 to TRBJ1-2; 7 nucleotides align to TRBD1. Germline V gene data show CDR1 as SGHAT and CDR2 as FQNNGV. Germline trimming cut 6 bases from V and 3 bases from J; bases unmatched to any gene: 4. This CDR3 contains 13 residues. Here the CDR3 reads CASSRQGDYGYTF. In nucleotides, the CDR3 is TGTGCCAGCAGTCGACAGGGCGACTATGGCTACACCTTC.

J is TRBJ1-5 and V is TRBV10-3; D call uncertain. CDR3 length: 13 amino acids. V lost 10 bases, J lost 1 base, and 11 bases lay in between. The germline gives CDR1 ENHRY, CDR2 SYGVKD. The DNA of the CDR3 is TGTGCCACAGCACGCGAAAGCAATCAGCCCCAGCATTTT. This encodes CATARESNQPQHF.

This clone was seen more than once but under ten times. The chain has TRBV28 and TRBJ1-5; TRBD1 matches at 10 bases. Germline CDR1 and CDR2: MDHEN and SYDVKM. The length of the CDR3 is 15 residues. The ends lost 2 bases at V and 6 bases at J; junction bases unmatched: 4. As DNA, the CDR3 is TGTGCCAGCAGTTTACGCCGGGACAGGGGTCAGCCCCAGCATTTT. Its translation: CASSLRRDRGQPQHF. Full variable domain (missing parts from reference TRBV28 and TRBJ1-5): DVKVTQSSRYLVKRTGEKVFLECVQDMDHENMFWYRQDPGLGLRLIYFSYDVKMKEKGDIPEGYSVSREKKERFSLILESASTNQTSMYLCASSLRRDRGQPQHFGDGTRLSIL.

The CDR3 sequence is CASVAVGGTDTQYF. As DNA, the CDR3 is TGTGCCAGCGTGGCCGTCGGAGGCACAGATACGCAGTATTTT. The chain is built from TRBV27 and TRBJ2-3, with D unresolved. The CDR3 is 14 residues long. Per the germline V gene, CDR1 is MNHEY and CDR2 is SMNVEV (reference sequence). The germline V and J ends were trimmed by 8 bases and 1 base, with 13 bases remaining between them.

This clone was seen a handful of times. The chain employs TRBV2 and TRBJ1-6; 8 bases are a match to TRBD1. This CDR3 contains 13 residues. Germline-derived CDR1 and CDR2 are SNHLY and FYNNEI. Losses at the gene ends were 6 bases for V and 10 bases for J; bases not matched to a gene: 5. CDR3 nucleotide sequence: TGTGCCAGCAGGGAGGACAGGGACTCACCCCTCCACTTT. It yields the protein CASREDRDSPLHF. Variable domain in full (rest from reference TRBV2 and TRBJ1-6): EPEVTQTPSHQVTQMGQEVILRCVPISNHLYFYWYRQILGQKVEFLVSFYNNEISEKSEIFDDQFSVERPDGSNFTLKIRSTKLEDSAMYFCASREDRDSPLHFGNGTRLTVT.

In the case of this clone: This sample includes further DNA sequences coding for the same CDR3. The V call is TRBV5-6, the J call TRBJ2-7; D not certain. This CDR3 is 13 amino acids long. V dropped 0 bases and J dropped 2 bases, with 6 bases sitting between them. Germline loops: CDR1 SGHDT, CDR2 YYEEEE. The CDR3 DNA reads TGTGCCAGCAGCTTGGTAGGCCCCTACGAGCAGTACTTC. This sequence encodes CASSLVGPYEQYF.

This clone was seen a few times. The chain couples TRBV9 to TRBJ1-2; D is uncertain. V dropped 0 bases and J dropped 0 bases, with 6 bases sitting between them. CDR1 and CDR2 from the germline V gene are SGDLS and YYNGEE. CDR3 length equals 14 residues. The CDR3 DNA sequence: TGTGCCAGCAGCGTAGGCAGCACTAACTATGGCTACACCTTC. As protein: CASSVGSTNYGYTF.

This clone was seen more than once but under ten times. The gene calls are TRBV18 and TRBJ2-7; 10 positions agree with TRBD1. The CDR3 consists of 14 residues. CDR1 KGHSH and CDR2 LQKENI come from the germline V gene. Trimming cost V 4 bases and J 2 bases; bases outside gene matches: 2. CDR3 DNA sequence: TGTGCCAGCTCACTGGGGACAGGGGCCTACGAGCAGTACTTC. Its protein is CASSLGTGAYEQYF.

The chain combines TRBV5-1 with TRBJ1-2; D is possibly TRBD1 (5 bases). This CDR3 spans 15 amino acids. V shed 4 bases and J shed 4 bases, with 17 bases lying between them. Germline V gene data show CDR1 as SGHRS and CDR2 as YFSETQ. The CDR3 DNA sequence: TGCGCCAGCAGCAGCACCGGGACGGAAATCTATGGCTACACCTTC. Amino acids: CASSSTGTEIYGYTF.

This clone was recorded once. V and J are TRBV5-4 and TRBJ1-4; TRBD1 might be the D (6 bases). Per germline, CDR1 SGHNT and CDR2 YYREEE (reference sequence). V lost 2 bases to trimming and J lost 7 bases, with 9 bases between them. The CDR3 covers 13 residues. CDR3 loop: CASSFKGVEKLFF. The CDR3 DNA reads TGTGCCAGCAGCTTCAAGGGGGTTGAAAAACTGTTTTTT.

The genes are TRBV6-5 and TRBJ2-1; no reliable D call. The germline gives CDR1 MNHEY, CDR2 SVGAGI. The CDR3 covers 14 residues. Trimming took off 7 bases at V and 3 bases at J, with 13 bases between the two ends. In DNA form, the CDR3 reads TGTGCCAGCACTCCCCTCCCGGGCTACAATGAGCAGTTCTTC. This gives the protein CASTPLPGYNEQFF.